The rows below give T cell receptor beta chains drawn from one sample of a study of T cells in Graves' hyperthyroidism and ophthalmopathy. TCRdb fed the multiplex PCR reads into MiXCR, producing one record per CDR3 protein. The sample carries approximately 610,000 distinct CDR3 sequences, about 15% recorded once. The sequencing sample was made of blood. Every receptor here comes from a woman aged 40-49 years with Graves' ophthalmopathy. Both conserved end residues are part of each CDR3.

CASSIGQGDTEAFF	TRBV19
CASISGQGVETQYF	TRBV28
CASSPTGRRQETQYF	TRBV28
CASSLDLRGKTEAFF	TRBV13
CASSPLQGPGELSF	TRBV19
CASSFPGQGFLSMTGNTIYF	TRBV12-3/TRBV12-4
CASSLIGGDNYGYTF	TRBV5-8
CASSPSGRAEETQYF	TRBV27
CASRSGQGPTGELFF	TRBV28
CASSLGLAGGARYEQYF	TRBV6-2/TRBV6-3